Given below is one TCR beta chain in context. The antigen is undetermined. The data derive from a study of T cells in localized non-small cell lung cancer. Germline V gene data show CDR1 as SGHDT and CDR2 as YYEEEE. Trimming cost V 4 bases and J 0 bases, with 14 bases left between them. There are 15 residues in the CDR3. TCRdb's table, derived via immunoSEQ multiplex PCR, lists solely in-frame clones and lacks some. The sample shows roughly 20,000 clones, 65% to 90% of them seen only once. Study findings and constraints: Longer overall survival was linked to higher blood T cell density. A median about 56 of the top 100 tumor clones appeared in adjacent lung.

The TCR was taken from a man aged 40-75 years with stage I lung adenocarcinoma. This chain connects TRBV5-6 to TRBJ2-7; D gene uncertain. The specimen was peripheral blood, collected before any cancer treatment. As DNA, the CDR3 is TGTGCCAGCAGCGCGGCCCCCGGCTTCTCCTACGAGCAGTACTTC. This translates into CASSAAPGFSYEQYF.